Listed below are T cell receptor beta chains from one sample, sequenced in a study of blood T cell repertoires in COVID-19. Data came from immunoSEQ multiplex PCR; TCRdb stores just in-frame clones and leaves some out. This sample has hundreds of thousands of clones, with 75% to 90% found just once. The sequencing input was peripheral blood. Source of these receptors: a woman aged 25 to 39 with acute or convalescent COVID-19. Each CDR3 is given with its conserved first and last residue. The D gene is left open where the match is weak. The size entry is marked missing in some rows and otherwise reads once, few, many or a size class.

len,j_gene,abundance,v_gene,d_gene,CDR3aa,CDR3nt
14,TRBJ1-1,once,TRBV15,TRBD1,CATSSDRGNTEAFF,TGTGCCACCAGCAGCGACAGGGGCAACACTGAAGCTTTCTTT
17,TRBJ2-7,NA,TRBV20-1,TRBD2,CSASSGTSGAQGREQYF,TGCAGTGCTAGTAGTGGGACTAGCGGGGCCCAGGGGAGGGAGCAGTACTTC
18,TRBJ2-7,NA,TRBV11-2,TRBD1,CASSSFRAEGQGSYEQYF,TGTGCCAGCAGCTCTTTTCGAGCGGAGGGACAGGGATCTTACGAGCAGTACTTC
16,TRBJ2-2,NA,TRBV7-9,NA,CASSPRGERATGELFF,TGTGCCAGCAGTCCACGAGGGGAGCGGGCGACCGGGGAGCTGTTTTTT
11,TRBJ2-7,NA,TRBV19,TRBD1,CASQQGYEQYF,TGTGCCAGTCAACAGGGGTACGAGCAGTACTTC
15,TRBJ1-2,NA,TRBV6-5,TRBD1,CASSRTGVSNYGYTF,TGTGCCAGCAGTCGAACAGGGGTATCTAACTATGGCTACACCTTC
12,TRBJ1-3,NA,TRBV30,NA,CALGTLGNTIYF,TGTGCTCTCGGGACATTAGGAAACACCATATATTTT
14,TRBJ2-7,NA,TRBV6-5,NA,CASRSPGLSYEQYF,TGTGCCAGCAGGTCGCCAGGGCTCTCCTACGAGCAGTACTTC
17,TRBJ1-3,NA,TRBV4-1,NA,CASSPEGSRPSGNTIYF,TGCGCCAGCAGCCCCGAGGGAAGTCGTCCTTCTGGAAACACCATATATTTT
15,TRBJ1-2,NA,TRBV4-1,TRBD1,CASSQDSRQGYGYTF,TGCGCCAGCAGCCAAGATTCTCGACAGGGCTATGGCTACACCTTC
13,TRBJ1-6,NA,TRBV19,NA,CATRPGSNSPLHF,TGTGCCACCCGACCCGGGAGTAATTCACCCCTCCACTTT
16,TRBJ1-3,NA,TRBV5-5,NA,CASSLERQAMGNTIYF,TGTGCCAGCAGCTTGGAGAGACAGGCTATGGGAAACACCATATATTTT
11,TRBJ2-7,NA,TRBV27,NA,CASSYGFEQYF,TGTGCCAGCAGTTACGGTTTCGAGCAGTACTTC
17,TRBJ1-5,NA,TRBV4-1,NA,CASSQIPRDGPNQPQHF,TGCGCCAGCAGCCAAATTCCCAGGGATGGGCCTAATCAGCCCCAGCATTTT
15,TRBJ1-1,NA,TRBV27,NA,CASSSTDSLNTEAFF,TGTGCCAGCAGTTCTACGGACAGTTTAAACACTGAAGCTTTCTTT
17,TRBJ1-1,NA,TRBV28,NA,CASSLCSCKEMNTEAFF,TGTGCCAGCAGTTTATGCTCGTGTAAAGAGATGAACACTGAAGCTTTCTTT
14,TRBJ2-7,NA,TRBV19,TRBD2,CASSYSGGDYEQYF,TGTGCCAGTAGCTACAGCGGGGGGGATTACGAGCAGTACTTC
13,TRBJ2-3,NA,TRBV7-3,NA,CASSLYSTDTQYF,TGTGCCAGCAGCTTATATAGCACAGATACGCAGTATTTT
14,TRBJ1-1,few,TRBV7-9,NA,CASSKSQENTEAFF,TGTGCCAGCAGCAAATCACAGGAGAACACTGAAGCTTTCTTT
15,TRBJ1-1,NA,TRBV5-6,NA,CASSLPGTPVAEAFF,TGTGCCAGCAGCTTGCCCGGGACTCCGGTTGCTGAAGCTTTCTTT
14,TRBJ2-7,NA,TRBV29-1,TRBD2,CSVDGGGPSYEQYF,TGCAGCGTTGATGGGGGGGGTCCCTCCTACGAGCAGTACTTC
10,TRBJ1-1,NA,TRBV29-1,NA,CSVVGAEAFF,TGCAGCGTGGTGGGCGCAGAAGCTTTCTTT
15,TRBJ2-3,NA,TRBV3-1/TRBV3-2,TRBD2,CASRWTSGSTDTQYF,TGTGCCAGCAGGTGGACTAGCGGTAGCACAGATACGCAGTATTTT
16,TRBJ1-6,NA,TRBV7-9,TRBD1,CASSLAGTGASSPLHF,TGTGCCAGCAGCTTAGCGGGGACAGGGGCAAGTTCACCCCTCCACTTT
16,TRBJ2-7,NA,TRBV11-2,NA,CASSPTPLSTTYEQYF,TGTGCCAGCAGCCCCACCCCTCTAAGCACCACCTACGAGCAGTACTTC
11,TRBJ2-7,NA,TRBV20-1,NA,CSAIQAAEQYF,TGCAGTGCTATTCAAGCGGCCGAGCAGTACTTC
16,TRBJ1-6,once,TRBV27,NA,CASSFGNRGNNSPLHF,TGTGCCAGCAGTTTTGGGAACAGAGGGAATAATTCACCCCTCCACTTT
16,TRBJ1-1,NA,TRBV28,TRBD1,CASSTTGTGFITEAFF,TGTGCCAGCAGTACCACCGGGACAGGGTTCATCACTGAAGCTTTCTTT
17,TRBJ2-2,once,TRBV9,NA,CASSPQVKLANTGELFF,TGTGCCAGCAGCCCACAAGTAAAACTAGCGAACACCGGGGAGCTGTTTTTT
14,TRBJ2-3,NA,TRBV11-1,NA,CASSLVFRSDTQYF,TGTGCCAGCAGCTTAGTGTTTCGTTCAGATACGCAGTATTTT
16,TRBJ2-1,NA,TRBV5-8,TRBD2,CASTLVRGALYNEQFF,TGTGCCAGCACGCTTGTGCGGGGGGCCCTTTACAATGAGCAGTTCTTC
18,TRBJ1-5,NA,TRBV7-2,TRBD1,CASSSPRTGTRGYQPQHF,TGTGCCAGCAGCTCCCCTCGGACAGGGACGAGAGGATATCAGCCCCAGCATTTT
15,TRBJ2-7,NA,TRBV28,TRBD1,CASGTGGIQSYEQYF,TGTGCCAGCGGAACAGGGGGTATCCAGTCCTACGAGCAGTACTTC
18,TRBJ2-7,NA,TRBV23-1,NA,CARHDLGADPRTLSEQYF,TGCGCCAGACATGACCTAGGGGCAGACCCTCGTACCCTCTCCGAGCAGTACTTC
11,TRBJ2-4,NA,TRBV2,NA,CASSVYPFQYF,TGTGCCAGCAGTGTCTATCCCTTTCAGTACTTC
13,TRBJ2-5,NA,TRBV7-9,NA,CASSLTREETQYF,TGTGCCAGCAGCTTAACTCGAGAAGAGACCCAGTACTTC
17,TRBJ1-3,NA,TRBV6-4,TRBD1,CASRDPQGQGWRNTIYF,TGTGCCAGCAGAGACCCACAGGGACAGGGGTGGAGAAACACCATATATTTT
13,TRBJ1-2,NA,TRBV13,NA,CASSLDTGNGYTF,TGTGCCAGCAGCTTAGATACAGGGAATGGCTACACCTTC
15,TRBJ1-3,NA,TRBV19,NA,CASIGLVNSGNTIYF,TGTGCCAGTATCGGACTGGTAAACTCTGGAAACACCATATATTTT
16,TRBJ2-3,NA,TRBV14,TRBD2,CASSPGLAGDADTQYF,TGTGCCAGCAGCCCGGGACTAGCGGGGGACGCAGATACGCAGTATTTT
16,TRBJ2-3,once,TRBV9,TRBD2,CASSGLLAGGVDTQYF,TGTGCCAGCAGCGGACTACTAGCGGGGGGCGTGGATACGCAGTATTTT
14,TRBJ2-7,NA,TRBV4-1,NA,CASSQNPQGYEQYF,TGCGCCAGCAGCCAAAACCCCCAGGGCTATGAGCAGTACTTC
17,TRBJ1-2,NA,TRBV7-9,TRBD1,CASSSSIRTGNIHGYTF,TGTGCCAGCAGCTCATCTATCAGGACAGGGAACATCCATGGCTACACCTTC
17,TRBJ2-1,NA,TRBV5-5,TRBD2,CASSLGLAGGIISEQFF,TGTGCCAGCAGCTTAGGACTAGCGGGGGGCATCATCAGTGAGCAGTTCTTC
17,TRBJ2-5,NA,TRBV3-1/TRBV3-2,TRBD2,CASSPGPLAGHQETQYF,TGTGCCAGCAGCCCCGGTCCACTAGCGGGGCACCAAGAGACCCAGTACTTC
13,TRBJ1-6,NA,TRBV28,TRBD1,CASSLGQERALHF,TGTGCCAGCAGTCTCGGACAGGAGAGAGCCCTCCACTTT